A selection of T cell receptor beta chains follows, all from one sample in a study of cytomegalovirus exposure and HLA in healthy donors. Some clones are missing from TCRdb's copy, which holds only in-frame ones; the method was immunoSEQ multiplex PCR. The sample totals roughly 220,000 clones. The sequencing sample was made of PBMCs. The receptors were sampled from a girl aged 2-9 years in good health and CMV-seropositive. CDR3s include the opening cysteine and the closing phenylalanine or tryptophan. D genes are given only for firm matches.

V: TRBV11-2
J: TRBJ2-7
D: -
CDR3: CASSPFGTYEQYF
DNA: TGTGCCAGCAGCCCTTTCGGGACCTACGAGCAGTACTTC

V: TRBV9
J: TRBJ2-5
D: -
CDR3: CASSRSWAGETQYF
DNA: TGTGCCAGCAGCAGAAGCTGGGCCGGAGAGACCCAGTACTTC

V: TRBV11-2
J: TRBJ1-1
D: -
CDR3: CASSPISETEAFF
DNA: TGTGCCAGCAGTCCAATTTCGGAGACTGAAGCTTTCTTT

V: TRBV4-1
J: TRBJ2-1
D: -
CDR3: CASSQVEGTQKFF
DNA: TGCGCCAGCAGCCAAGTGGAGGGGACTCAGAAGTTCTTC

V: TRBV10-3
J: TRBJ1-3
D: -
CDR3: CAISDLSGNTIYF
DNA: TGTGCCATCAGTGATTTATCGGGAAACACCATATATTTT

V: TRBV10-2
J: TRBJ2-5
D: TRBD1
CDR3: CASMSDRGLGRQETQYF
DNA: TGCGCCAGCATGTCGGACAGGGGGCTTGGGAGGCAAGAGACCCAGTACTTC

V: TRBV11-2
J: TRBJ1-1
D: TRBD1
CDR3: CASSLGNQGEEAFF
DNA: TGTGCCAGCAGCTTAGGGAACCAGGGGGAAGAAGCTTTCTTT

V: TRBV5-1
J: TRBJ2-4
D: TRBD1
CDR3: CASSPGQGGTKNIQYF
DNA: TGCGCCAGCAGCCCCGGACAGGGGGGGACCAAAAACATTCAGTACTTC

V: TRBV27
J: TRBJ2-1
D: -
CDR3: CASSLLPRQAPYNEQFF
DNA: TGTGCCAGCAGTTTACTCCCCCGACAGGCTCCCTACAATGAGCAGTTCTTC

V: TRBV19
J: TRBJ1-2
D: TRBD1
CDR3: CASSTGRTGYDYGYTF
DNA: TGTGCCAGTAGTACCGGGAGGACAGGGTACGACTATGGCTACACCTTC

V: TRBV5-5
J: TRBJ2-1
D: TRBD1
CDR3: CASSLAGGRSYNEQFF
DNA: TGTGCCAGCAGCTTGGCAGGGGGTAGAAGCTACAATGAGCAGTTCTTC

V: TRBV28
J: TRBJ2-5
D: TRBD2
CDR3: CASRYPGRSQETQYF
DNA: TGTGCCAGCAGATATCCCGGGAGGTCACAAGAGACCCAGTACTTC

V: TRBV2
J: TRBJ2-3
D: -
CDR3: CASRSGTQYF
DNA: TGTGCCAGCAGATCGGGGACGCAGTATTTT

V: TRBV7-9
J: TRBJ2-7
D: -
CDR3: CASSLELYEQYF
DNA: TGTGCCAGCAGCTTAGAACTCTACGAGCAGTACTTC

V: TRBV18
J: TRBJ1-5
D: -
CDR3: CASSPQGDYQPQHF
DNA: TGTGCCAGCTCACCACAGGGAGATTATCAGCCCCAGCATTTT

V: TRBV7-6
J: TRBJ2-5
D: -
CDR3: CASSLSLVDTPYF
DNA: TGTGCCAGCAGCTTAAGTCTGGTGGACACCCCATACTTC

V: TRBV5-4
J: TRBJ2-3
D: -
CDR3: CASSRRGLSTDTQYF
DNA: TGTGCCAGCAGCCGGAGAGGACTTTCCACAGATACGCAGTATTTT

V: TRBV5-1
J: TRBJ1-3
D: TRBD1
CDR3: CASSLAGTALSGNTIYF
DNA: TGCGCCAGCAGCTTGGCCGGGACAGCTCTCTCTGGAAACACCATATATTTT

V: TRBV6-5
J: TRBJ2-2
D: -
CDR3: CASSRERANTGELFF
DNA: TGTGCCAGCAGCAGGGAGCGGGCGAACACCGGGGAGCTGTTTTTT

V: TRBV2
J: TRBJ2-1
D: TRBD1
CDR3: CASSESWDSVSYNEQFF
DNA: TGTGCCAGCAGTGAATCTTGGGACAGCGTATCCTACAATGAGCAGTTCTTC

V: TRBV7-9
J: TRBJ2-7
D: -
CDR3: CASSSRRGAGRWEQYF
DNA: TGTGCCAGCAGCTCTCGAAGGGGAGCGGGTCGCTGGGAGCAGTACTTC

V: TRBV28
J: TRBJ2-7
D: -
CDR3: CASSLAQGMGYEQYF
DNA: TGTGCCAGCAGTTTGGCCCAGGGAATGGGGTACGAGCAGTACTTC

V: TRBV6-1
J: TRBJ2-7
D: TRBD2
CDR3: CASSEGLADSYEQYF
DNA: TGTGCCAGCAGTGAGGGACTAGCGGACTCCTACGAGCAGTACTTC

V: TRBV5-4
J: TRBJ1-2
D: TRBD1
CDR3: CASSERGQTYGYTF
DNA: TGTGCCAGCAGCGAACGGGGACAGACCTATGGCTACACCTTC

V: TRBV29-1
J: TRBJ2-7
D: TRBD1
CDR3: CSVWTGHVEQYF
DNA: TGCAGCGTTTGGACAGGGCATGTCGAGCAGTACTTC

V: TRBV7-8
J: TRBJ2-5
D: TRBD2
CDR3: CASSPRTSGSFRGRETQYF
DNA: TGTGCCAGCAGCCCCCGGACTAGCGGGAGCTTTAGGGGACGAGAGACCCAGTACTTC

V: TRBV19
J: TRBJ2-5
D: TRBD2
CDR3: CASSMGGQYF
DNA: TGTGCCAGTAGTATGGGGGGGCAGTACTTC

V: TRBV9
J: TRBJ2-7
D: TRBD2
CDR3: CASSARAGGPDEQYF
DNA: TGTGCCAGCAGCGCACGAGCGGGAGGGCCGGACGAGCAGTACTTC

V: TRBV7-2
J: TRBJ2-5
D: TRBD1
CDR3: CASSATGGWETQYF
DNA: TGTGCCAGCAGCGCCACAGGGGGCTGGGAGACCCAGTACTTC

V: TRBV19
J: TRBJ1-1
D: TRBD1
CDR3: CASSISPRARTGMNTEAFF
DNA: TGTGCCAGTAGTATAAGTCCTAGGGCGAGGACAGGCATGAACACTGAAGCTTTCTTT

V: TRBV2
J: TRBJ1-2
D: -
CDR3: CASSPGGVGGYTF
DNA: TGTGCCAGCAGCCCGGGCGGGGTAGGGGGCTACACCTTC

V: TRBV6-5
J: TRBJ1-6
D: -
CDR3: CASSRRQNRNSPLHF
DNA: TGTGCCAGCAGTCGCCGACAGAACCGTAATTCACCCCTCCACTTT

V: TRBV19
J: TRBJ2-1
D: -
CDR3: CASGRDIVNEQFF
DNA: TGTGCCAGTGGCCGGGACATAGTTAATGAGCAGTTCTTC

V: TRBV28
J: TRBJ2-7
D: TRBD2
CDR3: CASRRPGREGYEQYF
DNA: TGTGCCAGCAGACGGCCGGGGCGGGAGGGATACGAGCAGTACTTC

V: TRBV10-2
J: TRBJ2-2
D: -
CDR3: CASALKGANGELFF
DNA: TGCGCCAGCGCTCTTAAAGGGGCGAACGGGGAGCTGTTTTTT

V: TRBV7-2
J: TRBJ1-2
D: -
CDR3: CASSLSSTGLGGYGYTF
DNA: TGTGCCAGCAGCTTATCCTCTACAGGGTTGGGCGGGTATGGCTACACCTTC

V: TRBV6-5
J: TRBJ2-7
D: -
CDR3: CASSYSMEAPCEQYF
DNA: TGTGCCAGCAGTTACTCGATGGAGGCCCCCTGCGAGCAGTACTTC

V: TRBV5-1
J: TRBJ1-5
D: -
CDR3: CASSLGGEQPQHF
DNA: TGCGCCAGCAGCTTGGGCGGGGAACAGCCCCAGCATTTT

V: TRBV30
J: TRBJ1-5
D: -
CDR3: CAWSEPLKRQLNQPQHF
DNA: TGTGCCTGGAGTGAACCCCTCAAACGACAGCTCAATCAGCCCCAGCATTTT

V: TRBV4-1
J: TRBJ1-1
D: -
CDR3: CASSQSIGRGSMNTEAFF
DNA: TGCGCCAGCAGCCAAAGTATCGGCAGGGGCTCAATGAACACTGAAGCTTTCTTT

V: TRBV30
J: TRBJ1-1
D: -
CDR3: CAWTTDFYTEAFF
DNA: TGTGCCTGGACTACCGATTTCTACACTGAAGCTTTCTTT

V: TRBV11-2
J: TRBJ1-1
D: TRBD1
CDR3: CASSSDRGFTMNTEAFF
DNA: TGTGCCAGCAGCTCCGACAGGGGTTTTACTATGAACACTGAAGCTTTCTTT

V: TRBV5-4
J: TRBJ2-1
D: TRBD2
CDR3: CASSLLAGYNEQFF
DNA: TGTGCCAGCAGCCTATTAGCGGGATACAATGAGCAGTTCTTC

V: TRBV6-5
J: TRBJ1-1
D: TRBD1
CDR3: CASTLTGDANTEAFF
DNA: TGTGCCAGCACATTAACAGGGGACGCGAACACTGAAGCTTTCTTT

V: TRBV11-2
J: TRBJ1-1
D: TRBD1
CDR3: CASSLGTGNTEAFF
DNA: TGTGCCAGCAGCTTAGGGACAGGGAACACTGAAGCTTTCTTT

V: TRBV5-4
J: TRBJ2-7
D: TRBD2
CDR3: CASSLAGGPPYEQYF
DNA: TGTGCCAGCAGCTTAGCGGGAGGGCCGCCCTACGAGCAGTACTTC

V: TRBV15
J: TRBJ1-3
D: TRBD1
CDR3: CATSSPDRAVGNTIYF
DNA: TGTGCCACCAGCAGTCCCGACAGGGCAGTCGGAAACACCATATATTTT

V: TRBV4-1
J: TRBJ1-5
D: -
CDR3: CASSQVGAGNQPQHF
DNA: TGCGCCAGCAGCCAAGTGGGGGCGGGCAATCAGCCCCAGCATTTT

V: TRBV28
J: TRBJ1-1
D: -
CDR3: CASKFSGDMNTEAFF
DNA: TGTGCCAGCAAGTTCTCAGGGGATATGAACACTGAAGCTTTCTTT